The 32 T cell receptor beta chains below come from one sample, sequenced in a study of cytomegalovirus exposure and HLA in healthy donors. PCR used 60 Vbeta primers and 13 Jbeta primers. Produced via immunoSEQ multiplex PCR; TCRdb's table is partial and in-frame only. The sample includes some 130,000 clones, about 80% of them seen just once. Sequenced material: PBMCs. All receptors derive from a male donor in good health and CMV-seronegative.

The chain links TRBV7-9 to TRBJ1-5; D might be TRBD1 (6 bases). The CDR3 is 12 amino acids. The germline gives CDR1 SEHNR, CDR2 FQNEAQ (reference sequence). V was clipped by 4 bases and J by 13 bases, with 14 bases between them. The CDR3: CASSSTGGFQHF. In nucleotides, the CDR3 is TGTGCCAGCAGCTCCACGGGGGGCTTTCAGCATTTT.

This clone was seen once. The chain is built from TRBV6-6 and TRBJ2-7; 8 bases map to TRBD1. The CDR3 consists of 15 residues. The V gene's germline CDR1 is MNHNY and CDR2 SVGAGI (reference sequence). J lost 3 bases, V lost 4 bases, and 8 bases had no gene match. The CDR3 is CASSFAGTGGYEQYF. CDR3 sequence (DNA): TGTGCCAGCAGTTTTGCCGGGACAGGAGGCTACGAGCAGTACTTC.

The gene calls are TRBV28 and TRBJ1-5, with 7 bases aligning to TRBD1. The CDR3 has 15 residues. The V segment lost 4 bases and the J segment 4 bases; nucleotides outside the gene matches: 7. Per the germline V gene, CDR1 is MDHEN and CDR2 is SYDVKM. The CDR3, as DNA: TGTGCCAGCAGTTATGGGAGCAGGGGGAATCAGCCCCAGCATTTT. It encodes CASSYGSRGNQPQHF.

Only a few counts were recorded for this clone. This sequence joins TRBV9 and TRBJ1-2; the D is unclear. The CDR3 spans 14 residues. Trimming took off 0 bases at V and 0 bases at J, with 6 bases between the two ends. Germline CDR1 SGDLS, CDR2 YYNGEE. The CDR3 DNA reads TGTGCCAGCAGCGTAGACCAGACTAACTATGGCTACACCTTC. Amino acids: CASSVDQTNYGYTF.

This clone was counted a single time. The chain carries TRBV5-3 and TRBJ1-1; D might be TRBD1 (5 bases). TRBV5-3 is filed as an ORF, its function uncertain. There are 11 residues in the CDR3. Trimming stripped 0 bases from V and 8 bases from J, with 5 bases between. CDR3 region: CARSLAGEAFF. The CDR3 DNA reads TGTGCCAGAAGCTTGGCAGGGGAAGCTTTCTTT.

In its sample, this clone was seen a few times. The chain uses TRBV10-1 and TRBJ1-1; D perhaps matches TRBD1 (5 bases). There are 14 residues in the CDR3. V lost 3 bases, J lost 0 bases, and 8 bases lay in between. Germline-derived CDR1 and CDR2 are WNHNN and SYGVQD (reference sequence). This chain's CDR3 is CASSDPGLNTEAFF. The CDR3 coding sequence is TGCGCCAGCAGTGATCCAGGGCTGAACACTGAAGCTTTCTTT.

This chain uses TRBV30 with TRBJ2-6; 11 bases align to TRBD1. The CDR3 totals 18 residues. CDR1 GTSNPN and CDR2 SVGIG come from the germline V gene (reference sequence). The V segment lost 7 bases and the J segment 4 bases; nucleotides outside the gene matches: 15. The CDR3 protein is CAFRAGTGGRLGANVLTF. The CDR3 nucleotides are TGTGCCTTCCGAGCCGGGACAGGGGGTAGGTTGGGGGCCAACGTCCTGACTTTC.

On this clone itself: Other DNA variants within this sample encode the same CDR3. V and J are TRBV7-2 and TRBJ2-7; D might be TRBD1 (6 bases). V lost 5 bases, J lost 1 base, and 9 bases lay in between. Germline V gene sequence: CDR1 SGHTA, CDR2 FQGNSA. The CDR3 consists of 13 residues. CDR3 amino acids: CASSLDSSYEQYF. CDR3 DNA sequence: TGTGCCAGCAGCCTGGACAGTTCCTACGAGCAGTACTTC.

The chain joins TRBV4-1 to TRBJ1-4; D call uncertain. The CDR3 covers 16 residues. The ends were cut back, 1 base at V and 8 bases at J, with 17 bases in the middle. Germline V gene data show CDR1 as MGHRA and CDR2 as YSYEKL. As DNA, the CDR3 is TGCGCCAGCAGCCAAGGAGATAGAGGGTTTGGGGAAAAACTGTTTTTT. Protein product: CASSQGDRGFGEKLFF.

The chain couples TRBV5-1 to TRBJ2-1; 11 nucleotides align to TRBD2. CDR3 size: 16 residues. With 0 bases clipped from V and 8 bases from J, the junction kept 7 bases outside the gene matches. CDR1 and CDR2 from the germline V gene are SGHRS and YFSETQ. The CDR3 sequence: CASSLARLAGWDEQFF. As DNA, the CDR3 is TGCGCCAGCAGCTTGGCCCGACTAGCGGGGTGGGATGAGCAGTTCTTC.

The chain couples TRBV7-9 to TRBJ2-7, with 8 bases that match TRBD1. The CDR3 sequence is 15 residues long. CDR1 and CDR2 from the germline V gene are SEHNR and FQNEAQ (reference sequence). Trimming removed 2 bases from V and 2 bases from J; junction bases left unmatched: 5. For the CDR3, the DNA is TGTGCCAGCAGCTTACGGGACAGGCCGCCCTACGAGCAGTACTTC. Translated, it gives CASSLRDRPPYEQYF. Based on the CDR3 plus reference TRBV7-9 and TRBJ2-7, the full variable domain is DTGVSQNPRHKITKRGQNVTFRCDPISEHNRLYWYRQTLGQGPEFLTYFQNEAQLEKSRLLSDRFSAERPKGSFSTLEIQRTEQGDSAMYLCASSLRDRPPYEQYFGPGTRLTVT.

V is TRBV5-1 and J is TRBJ2-1, with D maybe TRBD1 (5 bases). This CDR3 is built from 15 residues. Trimming removed 2 bases at V and 0 bases at J, with 9 bases between. CDR1 is SGHRS and CDR2 is YFSETQ in the germline V gene. The CDR3 protein is CASSFATGSYNEQFF. The CDR3 DNA follows: TGCGCCAGCAGCTTTGCTACAGGCTCCTACAATGAGCAGTTCTTC.

The chain joins TRBV4-2 to TRBJ2-3, with TRBD2 matching 11 bases. From germline, CDR1 is LGHNA and CDR2 YNFKEQ. After removal of 0 bases from V and 2 bases from J, the junction contained 10 bases not matched to a gene. The CDR3 covers 19 residues. Here the CDR3 DNA reads TGTGCCAGCAGCCAAGATACGTGGGCTAGCGGGGGGAACACAGATACGCAGTATTTT. Its protein is CASSQDTWASGGNTDTQYF.

The chain carries TRBV4-3 and TRBJ2-6; D unclear. This CDR3 is built from 16 residues. CDR1 is LGHNA, CDR2 YSLEER, per germline. Trimming cost V 0 bases and J 0 bases, with 6 bases left between them. The CDR3 is CASSQDVSSGANVLTF. CDR3 sequence (DNA): TGCGCCAGCAGCCAAGATGTGAGCTCTGGGGCCAACGTCCTGACTTTC.

This chain uses TRBV30 with TRBJ2-7; 10 nucleotides match TRBD1. CDR3 length: 15 residues. After removal of 3 bases from V and 2 bases from J, the junction contained 7 bases not matched to a gene. From germline, CDR1 is GTSNPN and CDR2 SVGIG (reference sequence). CDR3 DNA: TGTGCCTGGAGGTCTCCCGGACAGGGGGCCTACGAGCAGTACTTC. Translation gives CAWRSPGQGAYEQYF. The whole variable domain, filled in from reference TRBV30 and TRBJ2-7, reads SQTIHQWPATLVQPVGSPLSLECTVEGTSNPNLYWYRQAAGRGLQLLFYSVGIGQISSEVPQNLSASRPQDRQFILSSKKLLLSDSGFYLCAWRSPGQGAYEQYFGPGTRLTVT.

The chain employs TRBV30 and TRBJ2-5; 12 bases are shared with TRBD2. TRBJ2-7 explains the end of the DNA better; the J call may be wrong. The CDR3 totals 14 residues. Germline V gene lookup returns CDR1 GTSNPN and CDR2 SVGIG (reference sequence). The CDR3 coding sequence is TGTGCCTTAACCGGGACTAGCGGGTACTACGAGCAGTACTTC. Encoded protein: CALTGTSGYYEQYF.

The chain joins TRBV30 to TRBJ2-7; D gene uncertain. Germline V gene lookup returns CDR1 GTSNPN and CDR2 SVGIG (reference sequence). Trimming removed 2 bases at V and 3 bases at J, with 14 bases between. CDR3 length: 14 amino acids. In DNA, the CDR3 is TGTGCCTGGAGTTTAAGCCTGATCCTCTACGAGCAGTACTTC. Its translation is CAWSLSLILYEQYF.

CDR3 bases: TGTGCCAGCAGCTTTTCGAGGACAGGGCATGAGCAGTTCTTC. This sequence encodes CASSFSRTGHEQFF. This chain connects TRBV7-8 to TRBJ2-1; 8 bases map to TRBD1. The CDR3 consists of 14 residues. Germline V gives CDR1 SGHVS, CDR2 FQNEAQ. V lost 3 bases and J lost 8; bases outside the gene matches: 6.

Of note for this clone: At one boundary the junction diverges from the germline segment, which might be a read error. The chain couples TRBV7-9 to TRBJ2-7, with a tentative D call TRBD2 (5 bases). From germline, CDR1 is SEHNR and CDR2 FQNEAQ (reference sequence). CDR3 length: 15 residues. In DNA, the CDR3 is TGTTCCAGCAGCGGCAGTAGGAGTCCGGGCTACGAGCAGTACTTC. Translating it yields CSSSGSRSPGYEQYF.

The chain employs TRBV18 and TRBJ1-1, with D perhaps matching TRBD1 (6 bases). CDR3 length: 14 amino acids. Germline V gene data show CDR1 as KGHSH and CDR2 as LQKENI. The germline V and J ends were trimmed by 3 bases and 1 base, with 9 bases remaining between them. The CDR3 here is CASSPGGQNTEAFF. The DNA of the CDR3 is TGTGCCAGCTCACCGGGGGGGCAGAACACTGAAGCTTTCTTT.

The rearrangement links TRBV10-2 to TRBJ1-1; D is uncertain. CDR3 length equals 15 residues. From germline, CDR1 is WSHSY and CDR2 SAAADI. V was pared by 6 bases and J by 0 bases, with 14 bases between. The CDR3 DNA reads TGCGCCAGCAGGACTTCTGGCAGCATGAACACTGAAGCTTTCTTT. This gives the protein CASRTSGSMNTEAFF.

The J gene is TRBJ2-1, the V gene TRBV5-6; D is uncertain. Germline values: CDR1 SGHDT, CDR2 YYEEEE. V was pared by 0 bases and J by 8 bases, with 9 bases between. This CDR3 is 13 amino acids long. This CDR3 is CASSLGPPHEQFF. CDR3 coding DNA: TGTGCCAGCAGCTTGGGGCCCCCCCATGAGCAGTTCTTC.

This chain joins TRBV5-1 and TRBJ2-2; D might be TRBD1 (5 bases). Looked up from germline, CDR1 is SGHRS and CDR2 is YFSETQ. V was trimmed by 6 bases and J by 2 bases, leaving 17 bases between them. CDR3 length: 16 amino acids. This CDR3 reads CASNRRGRANTGELFF. CDR3 DNA sequence: TGCGCCAGCAACCGGAGAGGCAGGGCAAACACCGGGGAGCTGTTTTTT.

The chain has TRBV30 and TRBJ2-3; perhaps TRBD1 as D (5 bases). V was clipped by 1 base and J by 6 bases, with 8 bases between them. The CDR3 covers 12 residues. The germline gives CDR1 GTSNPN, CDR2 SVGIG (reference sequence). The CDR3 loop reads CAWSARGDTQYF. The CDR3 DNA follows: TGTGCCTGGAGTGCAAGGGGTGATACGCAGTATTTT.

J is TRBJ2-1 and V is TRBV9; possibly TRBD2 for D (6 bases). This CDR3 contains 15 residues. Germline values: CDR1 SGDLS, CDR2 YYNGEE. V lost 2 bases, J lost 9 bases, and 18 bases lay in between. CDR3: CASSVYGRGMGEQFF. The CDR3 bases are TGTGCCAGCAGCGTCTACGGGAGAGGGATGGGTGAGCAGTTCTTC.

The chain recombines TRBV7-8 with TRBJ2-1; D not certain. Germline values: CDR1 SGHVS, CDR2 FQNEAQ. The V gene lost 5 bases and the J gene lost 7 bases, with 9 bases spanning the gap. The CDR3 sequence is 12 residues long. This CDR3 is CASSLNRNEQFF. CDR3 in DNA: TGTGCCAGCAGCCTAAACAGAAATGAGCAGTTCTTC. Full variable domain (rest looked up from reference TRBV7-8 and TRBJ2-1): GAGVSQSPRYKVAKRGQDVALRCDPISGHVSLFWYQQALGQGPEFLTYFQNEAQLDKSGLPSDRFFAERPEGSVSTLKIQRTQQEDSAVYLCASSLNRNEQFFGPGTRLTVL.

The J gene is TRBJ2-7, the V gene TRBV6-1; a possible D gene is TRBD2 (5 bases). V was clipped by 6 bases and J by 2 bases, with 11 bases between them. This CDR3 is built from 13 residues. CDR1 is MNHNS and CDR2 is SASEGT in the germline V gene. CDR3 in amino acids: CASRDFLTYEQYF. The CDR3 bases are TGTGCCAGCAGGGACTTCCTAACCTACGAGCAGTACTTC.

The chain recombines TRBV7-9 with TRBJ1-2, with 7 bases fitting TRBD1. With 5 bases clipped from V and 3 bases from J, the junction kept 12 bases outside the gene matches. The CDR3 extends over 16 amino acids. Germline CDR1 and CDR2: SEHNR and FQNEAQ (reference sequence). The CDR3 DNA reads as TGTGCCAGCAGCCGATGGGACAGCGTTAAGGACTATGGCTACACCTTC. Translating it yields CASSRWDSVKDYGYTF. Based on the CDR3 plus reference TRBV7-9 and TRBJ1-2, the full variable domain is DTGVSQNPRHKITKRGQNVTFRCDPISEHNRLYWYRQTLGQGPEFLTYFQNEAQLEKSRLLSDRFSAERPKGSFSTLEIQRTEQGDSAMYLCASSRWDSVKDYGYTFGSGTRLTVV.

The gene calls are TRBV2 and TRBJ2-7; D perhaps matches TRBD2 (6 bases). This CDR3 has 16 residues. Between the trimmed V and J ends, which lost 8 bases and 1 base, there was a span of 21 bases. Germline V lookup: CDR1 SNHLY, CDR2 FYNNEI. The chain's CDR3 is CASRPSSGAGSYEQYF. The CDR3 region has the DNA TGTGCCAGCCGCCCATCTTCGGGAGCAGGTTCCTACGAGCAGTACTTC.

V is TRBV27 and J is TRBJ2-3; 8 nucleotides agree with TRBD1. The CDR3 runs 15 residues. Trimming at V came to 1 base and at J to 2 bases, leaving 2 bases not matched to a gene. Germline V gene sequence: CDR1 MNHEY, CDR2 SMNVEV (reference sequence). CDR3 nucleotide sequence: TGTGCCAGCAGTTTATGGACAGGGACCACAGATACGCAGTATTTT. Protein product: CASSLWTGTTDTQYF.

This chain joins TRBV5-4 and TRBJ2-2; D is perhaps TRBD1 (6 bases). Trimming removed 1 base from V and 1 base from J, with 11 bases in between. CDR3 size: 16 residues. The germline gives CDR1 SGHNT, CDR2 YYREEE (reference sequence). CDR3 amino acids: CASSLMGAQNTGELFF. The DNA of the CDR3 is TGTGCCAGCAGCTTGATGGGGGCGCAGAACACCGGGGAGCTGTTTTTT.

This rearrangement joins TRBV19 to TRBJ1-1; the D is unclear. Germline V gene sequence: CDR1 LNHDA, CDR2 SQIVND (reference sequence). The V and J ends lost 5 bases and 11 bases respectively, with 15 bases between them. CDR3 length: 12 residues. The CDR3 nucleotides read TGTGCCAGTAGTTATCCGAGTGAATGCGCTTTCTTT. Translating gives CASSYPSECAFF. Drawing the rest from reference TRBV19 and TRBJ1-1, the complete variable domain is DGGITQSPKYLFRKEGQNVTLSCEQNLNHDAMYWYRQDPGQGLRLIYYSQIVNDFQKGDIAEGYSVSREKKESFPLTVTSAQKNPTAFYLCASSYPSECAFFGQGTRLTVV.